These 27 T cell receptor beta chains originate from one sample sequenced in a study of monozygotic twins with inflammatory bowel disease. After re-calling the 5' RACE reads, TCRdb lists one entry per CDR3 protein, DNA absent. This table holds roughly 330,000 distinct CDR3 sequences. The sample was blood. These receptors were collected from a human donor with ulcerative colitis or Crohn's disease, or a healthy co-twin of an affected twin (not recorded which).

This rearrangement joins TRBV7-2 to TRBJ2-1; TCRdb calls TRBD2, which cannot be checked without DNA. Germline V gives CDR1 SGHTA, CDR2 FQGNSA. The CDR3 extends over 16 amino acids. The CDR3 reads CASSLRLAGENNEQFF.

The chain combines TRBV24-1 with TRBJ2-2; there is no DNA to check the TCRdb D call of TRBD1. CDR3 length: 14 residues. CDR1 and CDR2 (germline): KGHDR, SFDVKD. This chain's CDR3 is CATRSDRKVGELFF.

The genes are TRBV6-2 or TRBV6-3 and TRBJ2-1; TCRdb calls TRBD2, which cannot be checked without DNA. CDR1 is MNHEY, CDR2 SVGEGT, per germline. The length of the CDR3 is 14 residues. CDR3 residues: CASKSGGSVDEQFF.

The gene calls are TRBV28 and TRBJ2-4; the D call of TRBD1 rests on TCRdb alone, since no DNA is present to check it. From germline, CDR1 is MDHEN and CDR2 SYDVKM. The CDR3 consists of 16 residues. The CDR3 spells CASSSQAQAGRNIQYF. Supplemented by reference TRBV28 and TRBJ2-4, the full variable domain reads DVKVTQSSRYLVKRTGEKVFLECVQDMDHENMFWYRQDPGLGLRLIYFSYDVKMKEKGDIPEGYSVSREKKERFSLILESASTNQTSMYLCASSSQAQAGRNIQYFGAGTRLSVL.

The chain uses TRBV11-2 and TRBJ2-1. Per the germline V gene, CDR1 is SGHAT and CDR2 is FQNNGV. The CDR3 covers 15 residues. The CDR3: CASSLGQGPYNEQFF.

The chain employs TRBV28 and TRBJ2-7. The CDR3 covers 13 residues. The V gene's germline CDR1 is MDHEN and CDR2 SYDVKM. The CDR3 loop reads CASSQTAAYEQYF.

V and J are TRBV14 and TRBJ2-1; TCRdb lists TRBD2, though no DNA is available to test this call. The germline V gene encodes CDR1 SGHDN and CDR2 FVKESK. This CDR3 has 20 amino acids. The CDR3 is CASSSPLTRLAGISYNEQFF.

The V and J genes are TRBV7-2 and TRBJ1-2. The CDR3 runs to 18 residues. In germline, CDR1 is SGHTA, CDR2 FQGNSA. CDR3 in amino acids: CASSLAYRERGGNYGYTF.

The rearrangement joins TRBV7-2 to TRBJ1-1; TCRdb picks TRBD1, but there is no DNA to check that call. This CDR3 is built from 13 residues. From germline, CDR1 is SGHTA and CDR2 FQGNSA. CDR3 region: CASSKDRSKGAFF.

The V call is TRBV20-1, the J call TRBJ2-1; with no DNA, the TCRdb D assignment of TRBD2 cannot be verified. Germline V CDR1 and CDR2: DFQATT, SNEGSKA (reference sequence). CDR3 size: 16 residues. CDR3 sequence reads: CSARPSGSVSGYEQFF.

J is TRBJ2-7 and V is TRBV27. This CDR3 region has 13 residues. Germline CDR1 and CDR2: MNHEY and SMNVEV (reference sequence). CDR3 sequence reads: CASSFSGPNEQYF.

V and J are TRBV7-2 and TRBJ1-2; TCRdb lists TRBD1, though no DNA is available to test this call. The CDR3 runs to 15 residues. Germline loops: CDR1 SGHTA, CDR2 FQGNSA. This CDR3 reads CASSLQGGLGYGYTF.

The chain carries TRBV20-1 and TRBJ1-5. This CDR3 spans 14 amino acids. In germline, CDR1 is DFQATT, CDR2 SNEGSKA (reference sequence). CDR3 sequence reads: CSASLGEVAGPQHF.

V and J are TRBV6-1 and TRBJ2-3. CDR1 and CDR2 from the germline V gene are MNHNS and SASEGT. This CDR3 spans 16 amino acids. The CDR3 protein is CASSKDVFSSTDTQYF.

J is TRBJ2-3 and V is TRBV28; no DNA is available, so the TRBD2 call from TCRdb remains unchecked. Germline assignment: CDR1 MDHEN and CDR2 SYDVKM. The CDR3 is made up of 16 amino acids. The CDR3 is CASRLAGGPSTDTQYF.

The rearrangement joins TRBV20-1 to TRBJ2-5; with no DNA, the TCRdb D assignment of TRBD1 cannot be verified. This CDR3 is built from 12 residues. Germline V gives CDR1 DFQATT, CDR2 SNEGSKA (reference sequence). CDR3 protein: CSVQTVQETQYF.

This chain connects TRBV24-1 to TRBJ2-1; TCRdb returns TRBD1, unconfirmable since there is no DNA. The CDR3 totals 16 residues. Germline CDR1 KGHDR, CDR2 SFDVKD. This CDR3 reads CATSDPARGAKNEQFF.

The J gene is TRBJ1-4, the V gene TRBV20-1; TCRdb's assignment of TRBD1 cannot be checked, as there is no DNA. Germline V gives CDR1 DFQATT, CDR2 SNEGSKA (reference sequence). The CDR3 runs to 16 residues. The CDR3 spells CSAGRVDQGAVEKLFF.

The chain is built from TRBV7-2 and TRBJ2-3. There are 14 residues in the CDR3. Germline V lookup: CDR1 SGHTA, CDR2 FQGNSA. This CDR3 is CASRRRASTDTQYF.

The gene calls are TRBV10-3 and TRBJ1-2. The CDR3 loop spans 17 amino acids. The germline V gene has CDR1 ENHRY and CDR2 SYGVKD. CDR3: CATGQIHGRDTNYGYTF.

V and J are TRBV20-1 and TRBJ1-2. Per the germline V gene, CDR1 is DFQATT and CDR2 is SNEGSKA (reference sequence). This CDR3 has 11 residues. CDR3 loop: CSATGPWGYTF.

The chain links TRBV18 to TRBJ2-5. This CDR3 is 13 amino acids long. CDR1 and CDR2 (germline): KGHSH, LQKENI. The CDR3 loop is CASSPMNQETQYF. Full variable domain (outside the CDR3, taken from reference TRBV18 and TRBJ2-5): NAGVMQNPRHLVRRRGQEARLRCSPMKGHSHVYWYRQLPEEGLKFMVYLQKENIIDESGMPKERFSAEFPKEGPSILRIQQVVRGDSAAYFCASSPMNQETQYFGPGTRLLVL.

This chain uses TRBV7-9 with TRBJ2-4. The CDR3 runs to 16 residues. Germline CDR1 SEHNR, CDR2 FQNEAQ (reference sequence). The CDR3 is CASSFSGVGAKNIQYF.

The chain has TRBV12-3 or TRBV12-4 and TRBJ1-3; TCRdb designates TRBD1, a call that cannot be tested without DNA. CDR3 size: 14 residues. The CDR3 spells CASTPGPLGNTIYF.

V and J are TRBV14 and TRBJ1-3. Germline V gene data show CDR1 as SGHDN and CDR2 as FVKESK. The CDR3 spans 16 residues. The CDR3 spells CASSQYGVRSGNTIYF.

The V gene is TRBV10-3, the J gene TRBJ2-7; TCRdb outputs TRBD2, but without DNA this stays unchecked. There are 15 residues in the CDR3. Per the germline V gene, CDR1 is ENHRY and CDR2 is SYGVKD. The CDR3 reads CAISDGAGGSYEQYF.

This sequence joins TRBV12-3 or TRBV12-4 and TRBJ1-5; TCRdb's assignment of TRBD1 cannot be checked, as there is no DNA. The CDR3 consists of 13 residues. The CDR3 sequence: CASSFEGNRPQHF.